These 9 T cell receptor beta chains were sequenced from one sample in a study of cytomegalovirus exposure and HLA in healthy donors. Generated by immunoSEQ multiplex PCR, the TCRdb table keeps only in-frame clones and is missing some. The sample consists of 150,000 to 200,000 clones, around 84% of them appearing once. The sample comprised PBMCs. These receptors came from a man between 18 and 29 years old in good health and CMV-seropositive.

This sequence joins TRBV6-6 and TRBJ2-7; TRBD1 aligns across 11 bases. CDR1 MNHNY and CDR2 SVGAGI come from the germline V gene (reference sequence). The trim removed 7 bases at V and 3 bases at J, leaving 8 bases unmatched. CDR3 size: 15 residues. The CDR3 loop is CASNPSGTGGYEQYF. CDR3 coding DNA: TGTGCCAGCAACCCCTCCGGGACAGGGGGCTACGAGCAGTACTTC.

The rearrangement uses TRBV5-1 and TRBJ1-5; D gene ambiguous. Trimming left V 2 bases short and J 5 bases short, with 11 bases between. Germline V lookup: CDR1 SGHRS, CDR2 YFSETQ. CDR3 length: 14 amino acids. Here the CDR3 reads CASSLGESYQPQHF. CDR3 nucleotides: TGCGCCAGCAGCTTAGGAGAAAGTTATCAGCCCCAGCATTTT.

The chain has TRBV4-2 and TRBJ2-3; possibly TRBD2 for D (6 bases). The V end lost 0 bases, the J end lost 4 bases, and 14 bases lay between the germline ends. CDR1 is LGHNA, CDR2 YNFKEQ, per germline. This CDR3 is built from 16 residues. The CDR3, as DNA: TGTGCCAGCAGCCAAGACGGGGTGCTAGCGTCAGATACGCAGTATTTT. Amino acid sequence: CASSQDGVLASDTQYF.

The rearrangement uses TRBV28 and TRBJ2-7; a possible D gene is TRBD1 (6 bases). V was cut by 7 bases and J by 1 base, with 17 bases left in between. Germline CDR1 and CDR2: MDHEN and SYDVKM. The CDR3 consists of 15 residues. The CDR3 protein is CASTRQAVTSYEQYF. The CDR3 DNA reads as TGTGCCAGCACCCGACAGGCGGTTACTTCCTACGAGCAGTACTTC.

V gene TRBV6-5 combines with J gene TRBJ1-4; D is unresolved. Looked up from germline, CDR1 is MNHEY and CDR2 is SVGAGI. V lost 2 bases, J lost 5 bases, and 15 bases lay in between. The CDR3 contains 16 residues. The chain's CDR3 is CASSYPHRGKNEKLFF. Written as DNA, the CDR3 is TGTGCCAGCAGTTACCCCCATCGGGGAAAAAATGAAAAACTGTTTTTT.

J is TRBJ2-3 and V is TRBV5-6, with D possibly matching TRBD1 (6 bases). The CDR3 sequence is 16 residues long. Trimming stripped 2 bases from V and 1 base from J, with 14 bases between. Per the germline V gene, CDR1 is SGHDT and CDR2 is YYEEEE. The DNA of the CDR3 is TGTGCCAGCAGCTTACCCAGGGGTCCACGCACAGATACGCAGTATTTT. This translates into CASSLPRGPRTDTQYF.

The genes are TRBV6-1 and TRBJ2-7, with 7 bases lining up with TRBD1. V lost 3 bases to trimming and J lost 2 bases; unmatched junction nucleotides: 4. Germline loops: CDR1 MNHNS, CDR2 SASEGT. This CDR3 contains 14 residues. CDR3 in DNA: TGTGCCAGCAGTGAGAGGGGGCACACCTACGAGCAGTACTTC. It specifies CASSERGHTYEQYF.

The chain employs TRBV4-1 and TRBJ1-5; no firm D call. V was clipped by 0 bases and J by 7 bases, with 10 bases between them. Germline CDR1 reads MGHRA; CDR2 reads YSYEKL. The CDR3 is 14 residues long. This CDR3 is CASSQEGGSQPQHF. The CDR3 DNA follows: TGCGCCAGCAGCCAAGAGGGAGGGAGCCAGCCCCAGCATTTT.

This clone was observed a single time. V usage is TRBV6-1 and J usage is TRBJ1-2; D gene uncertain. The V end lost 7 bases, the J end lost 2 bases, and 5 bases lay between the germline ends. The CDR3 covers 11 residues. Germline V gene lookup returns CDR1 MNHNS and CDR2 SASEGT. CDR3 sequence (DNA): TGTGCCAGCATCCTAAACTATGGCTACACCTTC. It codes for CASILNYGYTF.